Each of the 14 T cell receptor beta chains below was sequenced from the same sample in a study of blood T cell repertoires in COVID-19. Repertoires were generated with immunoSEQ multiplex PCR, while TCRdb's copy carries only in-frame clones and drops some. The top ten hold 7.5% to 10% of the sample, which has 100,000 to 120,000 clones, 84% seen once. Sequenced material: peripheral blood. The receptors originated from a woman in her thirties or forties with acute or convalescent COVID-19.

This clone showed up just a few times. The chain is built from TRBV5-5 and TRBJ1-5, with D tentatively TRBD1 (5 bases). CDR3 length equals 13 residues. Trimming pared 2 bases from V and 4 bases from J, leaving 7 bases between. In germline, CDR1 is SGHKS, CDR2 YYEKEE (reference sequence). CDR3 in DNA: TGTGCCAGCAGCTTCAGGGATAATCAGCCCCAGCATTTT. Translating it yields CASSFRDNQPQHF.

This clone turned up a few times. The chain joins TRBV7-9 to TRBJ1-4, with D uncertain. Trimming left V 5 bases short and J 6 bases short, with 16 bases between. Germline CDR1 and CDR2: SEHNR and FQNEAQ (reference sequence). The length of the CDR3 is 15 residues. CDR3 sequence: CASSPKPRLDEKLFF. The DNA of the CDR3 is TGTGCCAGCAGCCCGAAACCTCGACTGGATGAAAAACTGTTTTTT.

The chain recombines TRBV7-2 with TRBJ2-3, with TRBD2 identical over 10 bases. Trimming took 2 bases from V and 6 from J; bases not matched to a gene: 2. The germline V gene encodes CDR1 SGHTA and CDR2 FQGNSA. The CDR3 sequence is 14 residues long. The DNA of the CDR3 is TGTGCCAGCAGCTTAACTAGCGGGGTTGATACGCAGTATTTT. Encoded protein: CASSLTSGVDTQYF.

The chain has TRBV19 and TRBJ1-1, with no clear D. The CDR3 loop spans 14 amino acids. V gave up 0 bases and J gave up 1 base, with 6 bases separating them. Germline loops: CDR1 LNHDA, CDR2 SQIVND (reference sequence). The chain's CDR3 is CASSIDRRNTEAFF. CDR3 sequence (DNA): TGTGCCAGTAGTATAGATCGGAGGAACACTGAAGCTTTCTTT.

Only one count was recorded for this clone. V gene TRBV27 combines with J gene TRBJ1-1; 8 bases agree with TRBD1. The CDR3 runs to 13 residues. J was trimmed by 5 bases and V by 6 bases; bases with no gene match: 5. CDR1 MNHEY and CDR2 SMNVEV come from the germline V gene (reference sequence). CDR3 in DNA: TGTGCCAGCAGCGCAGGGGGCCGAACTGAAGCTTTCTTT. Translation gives CASSAGGRTEAFF.

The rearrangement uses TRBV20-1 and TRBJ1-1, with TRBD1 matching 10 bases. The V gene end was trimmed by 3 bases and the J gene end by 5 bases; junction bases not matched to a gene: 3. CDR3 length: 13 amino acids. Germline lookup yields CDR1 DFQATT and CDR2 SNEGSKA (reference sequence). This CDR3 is CSASGTGVTEAFF. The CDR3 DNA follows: TGCAGTGCTAGTGGGACAGGGGTGACTGAAGCTTTCTTT.

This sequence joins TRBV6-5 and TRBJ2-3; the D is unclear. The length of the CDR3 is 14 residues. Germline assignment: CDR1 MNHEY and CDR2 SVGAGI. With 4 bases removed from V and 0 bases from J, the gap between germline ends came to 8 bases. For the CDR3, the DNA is TGTGCCAGCAGTTCAAGACTGAGCACAGATACGCAGTATTTT. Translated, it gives CASSSRLSTDTQYF.

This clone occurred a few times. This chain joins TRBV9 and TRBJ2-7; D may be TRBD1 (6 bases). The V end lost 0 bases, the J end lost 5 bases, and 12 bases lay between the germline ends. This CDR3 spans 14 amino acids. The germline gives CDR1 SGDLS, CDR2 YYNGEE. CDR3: CASSVGTGKNEQYF. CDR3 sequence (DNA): TGTGCCAGCAGCGTAGGCACAGGGAAAAACGAGCAGTACTTC.

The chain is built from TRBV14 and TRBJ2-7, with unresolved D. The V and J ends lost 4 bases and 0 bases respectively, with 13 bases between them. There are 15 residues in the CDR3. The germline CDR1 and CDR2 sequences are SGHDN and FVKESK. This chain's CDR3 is CASSPEVGSSYEQYF. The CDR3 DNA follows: TGTGCCAGCAGCCCTGAGGTTGGCAGCTCCTACGAGCAGTACTTC.

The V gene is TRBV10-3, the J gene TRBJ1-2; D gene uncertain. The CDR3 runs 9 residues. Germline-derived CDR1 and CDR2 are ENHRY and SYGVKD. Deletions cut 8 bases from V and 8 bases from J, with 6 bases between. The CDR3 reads CAIGLGYTF. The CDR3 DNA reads TGTGCCATCGGGCTCGGCTACACCTTC.

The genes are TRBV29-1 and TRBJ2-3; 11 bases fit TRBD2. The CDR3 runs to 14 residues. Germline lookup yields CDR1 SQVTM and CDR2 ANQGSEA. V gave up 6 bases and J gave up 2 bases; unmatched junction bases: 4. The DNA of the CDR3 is TGCAGCGTCATTAGCGGGGGGGCCACAGATACGCAGTATTTT. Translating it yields CSVISGGATDTQYF.

The CDR3 DNA reads TGTGCCAGCAGCAACCGGGACAGGGCGCCCGGGGAGCTGTTTTTT. This codes for CASSNRDRAPGELFF. V gene TRBV21-1 combines with J gene TRBJ2-2; the table's TRBD1 call for D was not verified on the DNA. TRBV21-1 is annotated as a pseudogene. The CDR3 spans 15 residues.

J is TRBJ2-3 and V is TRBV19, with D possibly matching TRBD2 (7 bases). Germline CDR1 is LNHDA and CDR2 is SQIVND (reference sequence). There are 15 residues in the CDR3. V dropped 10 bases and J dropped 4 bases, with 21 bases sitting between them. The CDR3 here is CATKGRGRRSDTQYF. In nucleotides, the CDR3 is TGTGCCACCAAGGGGCGGGGGCGTAGGTCAGATACGCAGTATTTT.

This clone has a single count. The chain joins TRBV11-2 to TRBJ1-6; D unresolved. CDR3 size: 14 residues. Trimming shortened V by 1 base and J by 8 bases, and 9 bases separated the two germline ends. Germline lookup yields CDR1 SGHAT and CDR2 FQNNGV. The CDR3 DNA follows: TGTGCCAGCAGCTTAGCGGGTGCAGATTCACCCCTCCACTTT. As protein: CASSLAGADSPLHF.